The T cell receptor (beta chain) described here comes from a study of shared clonotypes between healthy human individuals. CDR1 and CDR2 (germline): SGHVS, FQNEAQ. This CDR3 region has 14 residues. V lost 5 bases to trimming and J lost 5 bases, with 15 bases between them. Using immunoSEQ multiplex PCR, the repertoire was profiled, and TCRdb retains in-frame clones only, with some absent. The sample contains fewer than 600,000 clones, around three quarters of which appear only once. Each sample came from a Caucasian adult donor living in Nashville, Tennessee. The clonotype comes from a woman in her thirties or forties in good health. Some clones in this sample may be carry-over from other donors' samples. The chain is built from TRBV7-8 and TRBJ1-1; D gene uncertain. The sample consisted of PBMCs. The CDR3 sequence is CASSPRYAGTEAFF. The CDR3 DNA follows: TGTGCCAGCAGCCCAAGATACGCGGGGACTGAAGCTTTCTTT.